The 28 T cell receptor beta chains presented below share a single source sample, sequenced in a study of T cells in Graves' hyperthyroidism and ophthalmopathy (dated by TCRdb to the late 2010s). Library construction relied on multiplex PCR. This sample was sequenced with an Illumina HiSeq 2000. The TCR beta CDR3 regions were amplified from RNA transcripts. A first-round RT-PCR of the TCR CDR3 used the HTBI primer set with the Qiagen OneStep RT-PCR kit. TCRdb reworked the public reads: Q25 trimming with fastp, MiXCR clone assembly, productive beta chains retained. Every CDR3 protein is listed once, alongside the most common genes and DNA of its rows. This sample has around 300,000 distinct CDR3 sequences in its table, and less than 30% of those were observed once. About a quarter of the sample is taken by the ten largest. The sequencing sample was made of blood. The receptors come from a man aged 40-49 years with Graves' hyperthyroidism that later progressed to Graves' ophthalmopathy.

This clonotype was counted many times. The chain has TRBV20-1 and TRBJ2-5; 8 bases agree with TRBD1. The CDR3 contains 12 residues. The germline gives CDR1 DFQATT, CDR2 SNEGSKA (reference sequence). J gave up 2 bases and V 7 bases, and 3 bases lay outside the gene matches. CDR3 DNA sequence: TGCAGTGGGGACAGGACTCAAGAGACCCAGTACTTC. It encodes CSGDRTQETQYF.

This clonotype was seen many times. The CDR3 DNA is TGTGCCAGTAGTACTCAAAGACATAGCAATCAGCCCCAGCATTTT. It codes for CASSTQRHSNQPQHF. The chain is built from TRBV19 and TRBJ1-5; no reliable D call. The CDR3 has 15 residues. V was pared by 4 bases and J by 0 bases, with 10 bases between. CDR1 and CDR2 from the germline V gene are LNHDA and SQIVND (reference sequence).

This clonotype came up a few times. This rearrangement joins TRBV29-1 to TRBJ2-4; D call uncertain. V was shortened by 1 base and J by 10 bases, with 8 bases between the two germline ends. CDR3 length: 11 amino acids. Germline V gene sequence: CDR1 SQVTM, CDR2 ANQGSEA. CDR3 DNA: TGCAGCGTTGAAGTAGGACGGATTCAGTACTTC. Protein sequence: CSVEVGRIQYF.

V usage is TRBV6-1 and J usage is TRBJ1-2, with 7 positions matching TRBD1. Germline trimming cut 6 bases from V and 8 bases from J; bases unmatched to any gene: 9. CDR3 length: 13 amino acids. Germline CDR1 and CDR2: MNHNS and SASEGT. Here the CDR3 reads CASRSGQSWGYTF. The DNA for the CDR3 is TGTGCCAGCAGGTCGGGACAGTCGTGGGGCTACACCTTC.

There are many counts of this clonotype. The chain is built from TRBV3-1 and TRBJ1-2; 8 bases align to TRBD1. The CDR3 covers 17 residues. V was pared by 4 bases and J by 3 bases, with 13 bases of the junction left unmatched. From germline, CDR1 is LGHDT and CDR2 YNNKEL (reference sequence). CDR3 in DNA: TGTGCCAGCAGCCGTGATGCAGGGGGCGGATATGACTATGGCTACACCTTC. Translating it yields CASSRDAGGGYDYGYTF.

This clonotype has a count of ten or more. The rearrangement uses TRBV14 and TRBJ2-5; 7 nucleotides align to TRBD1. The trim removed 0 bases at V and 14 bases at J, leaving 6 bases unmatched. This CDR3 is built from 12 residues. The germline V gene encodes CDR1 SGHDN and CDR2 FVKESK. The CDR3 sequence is CASSQDAGTAYF. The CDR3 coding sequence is TGTGCCAGCAGCCAAGATGCCGGGACAGCTTACTTC. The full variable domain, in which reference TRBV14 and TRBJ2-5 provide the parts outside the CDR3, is EAGVTQFPSHSVIEKGQTVTLRCDPISGHDNLYWYRRVMGKEIKFLLHFVKESKQDESGMPNNRFLAERTGGTYSTLKVQPAELEDSGVYFCASSQDAGTAYFGPGTRLLVL.

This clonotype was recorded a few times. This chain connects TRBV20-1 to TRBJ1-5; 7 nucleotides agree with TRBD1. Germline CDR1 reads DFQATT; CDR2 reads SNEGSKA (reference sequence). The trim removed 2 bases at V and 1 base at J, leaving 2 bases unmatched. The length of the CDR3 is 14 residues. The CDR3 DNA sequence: TGCAGTGCTAGACCGGGACAGAGCAATCAGCCCCAGCATTTT. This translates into CSARPGQSNQPQHF.

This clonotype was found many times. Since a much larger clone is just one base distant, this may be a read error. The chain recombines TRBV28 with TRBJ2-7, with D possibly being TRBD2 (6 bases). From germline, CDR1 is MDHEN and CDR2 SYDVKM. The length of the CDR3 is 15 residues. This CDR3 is CSSSIPGLGVYEQYF. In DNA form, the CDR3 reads TGTTCCAGCAGTATACCGGGACTTGGAGTATACGAGCAGTACTTC.

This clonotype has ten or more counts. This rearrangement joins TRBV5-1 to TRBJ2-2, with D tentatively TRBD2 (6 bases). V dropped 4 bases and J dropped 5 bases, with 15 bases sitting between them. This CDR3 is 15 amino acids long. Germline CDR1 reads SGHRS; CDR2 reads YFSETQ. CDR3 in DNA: TGCGCCAGCAGCCCAAGGACCGGGAGTACCGGGGAGCTGTTTTTT. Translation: CASSPRTGSTGELFF.

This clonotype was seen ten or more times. In DNA, the CDR3 is TGTGCCAGCAGCTTAACACGGCCACAGAACACCGGGGAGCTGTTTTTT. Translation gives CASSLTRPQNTGELFF. V and J are TRBV7-9 and TRBJ2-2; D ambiguous. This CDR3 is built from 16 residues. Germline V lookup: CDR1 SEHNR, CDR2 FQNEAQ (reference sequence). V was cut by 2 bases and J by 1 base, with 11 bases left in between.

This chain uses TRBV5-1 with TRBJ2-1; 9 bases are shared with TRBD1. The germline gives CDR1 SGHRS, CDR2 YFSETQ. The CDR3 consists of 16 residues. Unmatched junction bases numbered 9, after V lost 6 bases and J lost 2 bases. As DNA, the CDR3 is TGCGCCAGCAAAAACGTAGGACAGGGGACCTACAATGAGCAGTTCTTC. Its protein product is CASKNVGQGTYNEQFF.

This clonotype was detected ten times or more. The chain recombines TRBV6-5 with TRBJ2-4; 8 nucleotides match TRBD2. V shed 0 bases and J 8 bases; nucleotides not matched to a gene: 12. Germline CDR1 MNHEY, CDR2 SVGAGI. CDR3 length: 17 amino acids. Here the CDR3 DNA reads TGTGCCAGCAGTTACTCATTTCGGGGGGGGGCTCGGGACATTCAGTACTTC. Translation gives CASSYSFRGGARDIQYF.

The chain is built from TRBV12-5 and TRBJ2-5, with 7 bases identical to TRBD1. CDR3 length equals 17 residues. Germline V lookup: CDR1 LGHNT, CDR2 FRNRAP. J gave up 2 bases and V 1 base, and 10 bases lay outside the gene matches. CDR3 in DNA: TGTGCTAGTGGTTTGGGAGGGGACAGTGGGCAGCAAGAGACCCAGTACTTC. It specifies CASGLGGDSGQQETQYF.

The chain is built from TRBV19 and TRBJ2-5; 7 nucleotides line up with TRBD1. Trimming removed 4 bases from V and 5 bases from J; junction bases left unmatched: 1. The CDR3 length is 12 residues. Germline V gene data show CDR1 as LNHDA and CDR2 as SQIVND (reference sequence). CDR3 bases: TGTGCCAGTAGTACACAGGGGGAGACCCAGTACTTC. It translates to CASSTQGETQYF. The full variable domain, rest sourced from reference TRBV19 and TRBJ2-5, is DGGITQSPKYLFRKEGQNVTLSCEQNLNHDAMYWYRQDPGQGLRLIYYSQIVNDFQKGDIAEGYSVSREKKESFPLTVTSAQKNPTAFYLCASSTQGETQYFGPGTRLLVL.

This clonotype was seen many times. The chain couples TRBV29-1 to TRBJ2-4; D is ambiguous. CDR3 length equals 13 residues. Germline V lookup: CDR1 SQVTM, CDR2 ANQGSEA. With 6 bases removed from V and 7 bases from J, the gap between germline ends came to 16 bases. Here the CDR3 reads CSVQKETVNIQYF. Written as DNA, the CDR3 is TGCAGCGTCCAAAAAGAGACGGTCAACATTCAGTACTTC.

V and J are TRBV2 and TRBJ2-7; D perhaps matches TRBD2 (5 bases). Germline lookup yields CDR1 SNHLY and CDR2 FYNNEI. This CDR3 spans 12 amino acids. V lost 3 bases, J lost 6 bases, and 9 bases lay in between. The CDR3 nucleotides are TGTGCCAGCAGTGAGTTAGCGCTCGAGCAGTACTTC. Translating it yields CASSELALEQYF.

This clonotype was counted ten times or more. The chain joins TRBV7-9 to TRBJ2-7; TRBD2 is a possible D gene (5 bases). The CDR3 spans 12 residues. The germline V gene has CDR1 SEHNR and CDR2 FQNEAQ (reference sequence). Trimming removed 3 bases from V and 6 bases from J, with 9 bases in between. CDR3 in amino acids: CASSFPEVEQYF. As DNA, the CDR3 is TGTGCCAGCAGCTTTCCGGAGGTCGAGCAGTACTTC. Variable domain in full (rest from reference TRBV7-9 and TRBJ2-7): DTGVSQNPRHKITKRGQNVTFRCDPISEHNRLYWYRQTLGQGPEFLTYFQNEAQLEKSRLLSDRFSAERPKGSFSTLEIQRTEQGDSAMYLCASSFPEVEQYFGPGTRLTVT.

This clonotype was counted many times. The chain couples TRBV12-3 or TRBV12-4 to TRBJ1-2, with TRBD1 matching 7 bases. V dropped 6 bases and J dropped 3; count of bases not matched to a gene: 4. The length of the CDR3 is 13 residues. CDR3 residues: CASRQGVDYGYTF. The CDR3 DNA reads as TGTGCCAGCAGGCAGGGGGTCGACTATGGCTACACCTTC.

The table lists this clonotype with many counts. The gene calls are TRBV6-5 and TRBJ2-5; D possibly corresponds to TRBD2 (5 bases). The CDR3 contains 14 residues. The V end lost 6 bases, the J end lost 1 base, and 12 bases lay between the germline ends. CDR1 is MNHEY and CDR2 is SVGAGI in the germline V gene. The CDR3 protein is CASRATRGQETQYF. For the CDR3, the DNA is TGTGCCAGCAGGGCCACACGGGGCCAAGAGACCCAGTACTTC.

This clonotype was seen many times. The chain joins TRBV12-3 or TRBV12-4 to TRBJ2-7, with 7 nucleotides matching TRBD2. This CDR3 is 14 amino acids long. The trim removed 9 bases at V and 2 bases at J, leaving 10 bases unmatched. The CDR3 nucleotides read TGTGCCAGTGGGTCGGGGAGGGCTCCCTACGAGCAGTACTTC. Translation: CASGSGRAPYEQYF.

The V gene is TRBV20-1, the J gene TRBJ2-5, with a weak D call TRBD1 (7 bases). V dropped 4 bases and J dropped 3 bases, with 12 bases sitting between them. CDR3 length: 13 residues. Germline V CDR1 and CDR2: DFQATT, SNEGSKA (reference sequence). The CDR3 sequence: CSATQGGEETQYF. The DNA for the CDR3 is TGCAGTGCTACTCAGGGGGGAGAAGAGACCCAGTACTTC.

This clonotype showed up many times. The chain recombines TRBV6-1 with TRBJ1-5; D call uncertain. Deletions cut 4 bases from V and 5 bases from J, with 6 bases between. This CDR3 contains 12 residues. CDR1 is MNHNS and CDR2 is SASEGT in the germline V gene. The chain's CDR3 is CASSGPDQPQHF. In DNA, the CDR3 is TGTGCCAGCAGTGGCCCTGATCAGCCCCAGCATTTT.

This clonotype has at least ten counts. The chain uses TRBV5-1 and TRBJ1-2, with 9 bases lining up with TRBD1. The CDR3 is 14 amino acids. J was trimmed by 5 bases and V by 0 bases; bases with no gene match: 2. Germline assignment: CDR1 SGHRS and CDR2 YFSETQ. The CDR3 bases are TGCGCCAGCAGCTTGGACAGGGGGCAGTATGGCTACACCTTC. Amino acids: CASSLDRGQYGYTF.

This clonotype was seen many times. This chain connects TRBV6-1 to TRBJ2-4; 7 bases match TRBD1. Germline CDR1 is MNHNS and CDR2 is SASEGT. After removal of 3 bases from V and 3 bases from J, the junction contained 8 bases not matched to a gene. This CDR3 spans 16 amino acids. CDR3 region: CASSEGPGGVKNIQYF. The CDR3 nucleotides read TGTGCCAGCAGTGAGGGGCCAGGGGGAGTCAAAAACATTCAGTACTTC.

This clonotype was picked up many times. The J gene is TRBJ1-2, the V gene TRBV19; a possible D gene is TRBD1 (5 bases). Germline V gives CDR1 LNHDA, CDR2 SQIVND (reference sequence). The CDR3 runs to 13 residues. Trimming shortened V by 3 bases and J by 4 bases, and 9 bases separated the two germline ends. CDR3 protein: CASSISGTYGYTF. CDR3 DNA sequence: TGTGCCAGTAGTATTTCGGGGACCTATGGCTACACCTTC.

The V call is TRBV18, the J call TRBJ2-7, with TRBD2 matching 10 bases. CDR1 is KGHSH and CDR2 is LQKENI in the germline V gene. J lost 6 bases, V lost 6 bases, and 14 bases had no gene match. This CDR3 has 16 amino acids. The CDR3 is CASSPSLAGSRLEQYF. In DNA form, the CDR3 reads TGTGCCAGCTCCCCATCACTAGCGGGGTCCCGTCTCGAGCAGTACTTC.

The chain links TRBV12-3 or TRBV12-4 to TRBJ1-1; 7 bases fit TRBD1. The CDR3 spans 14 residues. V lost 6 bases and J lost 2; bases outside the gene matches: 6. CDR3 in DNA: TGTGCCAGCAGCCACCCAGGGGGAAACACTGAAGCTTTCTTT. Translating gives CASSHPGGNTEAFF.

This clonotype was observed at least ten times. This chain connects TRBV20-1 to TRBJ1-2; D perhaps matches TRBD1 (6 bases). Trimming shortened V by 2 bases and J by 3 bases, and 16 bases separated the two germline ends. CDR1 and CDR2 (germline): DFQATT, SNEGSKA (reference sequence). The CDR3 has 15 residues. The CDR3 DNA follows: TGCAGTGCTAGAATAGGGGGGGGCGCGGACTATGGCTACACCTTC. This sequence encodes CSARIGGGADYGYTF.